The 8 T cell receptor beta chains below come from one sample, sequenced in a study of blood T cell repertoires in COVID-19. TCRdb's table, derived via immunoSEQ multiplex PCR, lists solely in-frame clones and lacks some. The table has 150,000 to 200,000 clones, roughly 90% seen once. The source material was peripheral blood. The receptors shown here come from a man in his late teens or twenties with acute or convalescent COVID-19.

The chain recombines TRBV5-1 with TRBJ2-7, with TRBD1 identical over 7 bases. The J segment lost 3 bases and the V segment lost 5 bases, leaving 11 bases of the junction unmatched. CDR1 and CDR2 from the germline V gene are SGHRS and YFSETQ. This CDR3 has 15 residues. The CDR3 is CASRRDSRDVYEQYF. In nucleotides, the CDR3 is TGCGCCAGCAGACGGGACAGTAGAGACGTCTACGAGCAGTACTTC.

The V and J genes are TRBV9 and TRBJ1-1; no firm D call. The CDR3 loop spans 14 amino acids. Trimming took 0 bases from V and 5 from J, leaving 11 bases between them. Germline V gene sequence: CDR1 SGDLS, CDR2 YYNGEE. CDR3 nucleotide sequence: TGTGCCAGCAGCGTAGGGCGGTACGGGACTGAAGCTTTCTTT. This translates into CASSVGRYGTEAFF. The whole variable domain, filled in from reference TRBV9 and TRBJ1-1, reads DSGVTQTPKHLITATGQRVTLRCSPRSGDLSVYWYQQSLDQGLQFLIQYYNGEERAKGNILERFSAQQFPDLHSELNLSSLELGDSALYFCASSVGRYGTEAFFGQGTRLTVV.

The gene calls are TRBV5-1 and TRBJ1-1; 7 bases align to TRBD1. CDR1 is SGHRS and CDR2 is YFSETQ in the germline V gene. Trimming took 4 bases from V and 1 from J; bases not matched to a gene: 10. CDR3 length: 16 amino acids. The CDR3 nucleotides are TGCGCCAGCAGCCTTTCACCGGGACAGTCGAACACTGAAGCTTTCTTT. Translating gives CASSLSPGQSNTEAFF.

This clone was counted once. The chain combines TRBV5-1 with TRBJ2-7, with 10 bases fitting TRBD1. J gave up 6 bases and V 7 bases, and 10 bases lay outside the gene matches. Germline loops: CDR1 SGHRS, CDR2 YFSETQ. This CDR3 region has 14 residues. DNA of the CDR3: TGCGCCAGCGAATCCGGGACAGGGGAGGGCGAGCAGTACTTC. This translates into CASESGTGEGEQYF.

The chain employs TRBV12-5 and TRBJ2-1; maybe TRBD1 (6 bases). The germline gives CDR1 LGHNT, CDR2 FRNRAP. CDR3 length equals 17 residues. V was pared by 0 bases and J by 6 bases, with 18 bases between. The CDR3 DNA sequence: TGTGCTAGTGGTTTGGTACAGGGCATGATATCGCGCAATGAGCAGTTCTTC. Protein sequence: CASGLVQGMISRNEQFF.

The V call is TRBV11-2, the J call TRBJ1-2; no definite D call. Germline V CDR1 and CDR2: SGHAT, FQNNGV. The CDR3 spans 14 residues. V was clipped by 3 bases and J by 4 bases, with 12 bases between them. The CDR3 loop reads CASSFNRVGYGYTF. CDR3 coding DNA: TGTGCCAGCAGCTTTAACCGAGTCGGCTATGGCTACACCTTC.

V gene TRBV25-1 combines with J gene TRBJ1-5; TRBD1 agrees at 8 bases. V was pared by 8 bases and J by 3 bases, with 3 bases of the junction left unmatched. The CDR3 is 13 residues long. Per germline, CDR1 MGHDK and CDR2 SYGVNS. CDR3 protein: CASGQGPNQPQHF. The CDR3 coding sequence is TGTGCCAGCGGACAGGGTCCCAATCAGCCCCAGCATTTT.

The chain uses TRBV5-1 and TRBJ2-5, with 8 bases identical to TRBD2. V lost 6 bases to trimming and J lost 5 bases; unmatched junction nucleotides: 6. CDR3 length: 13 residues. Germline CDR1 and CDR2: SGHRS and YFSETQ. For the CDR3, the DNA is TGCGCCAGCACCGCCAGCGGGAGCGAGACCCAGTACTTC. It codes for CASTASGSETQYF.